This T cell receptor (beta chain) comes out of a study of prognosis after radiotherapy for stage I lung cancer. Germline trimming cut 2 bases from V and 4 bases from J; bases unmatched to any gene: 11. This CDR3 has 18 residues. Germline values: CDR1 SGHAT, CDR2 FQNNGV. Genomic DNA was the source, and TCR beta CDR3 was amplified from it by two-round multiplex PCR. Each TRBV and TRBJ gene had its own primer in the first PCR round. Each CDR3 protein gets one entry after TCRdb re-called the multiplex PCR reads with MiXCR. The sample has around 28,000 distinct CDR3 sequences; 40% to 60% are singletons. As to this clonotype: Its target is not known.

Study outcomes and limitations: Stereotactic body radiation therapy was followed by fewer unique TCR clones, median roughly 10,000 versus 7,000. The study left the tumor specificity of the expanded TCR clones undetermined. Patients without metastases reportedly showed TRBV and TRBJ gene usage unlike that of patients with metastases. Patients who went on to get distant metastases had lower Shannon entropy after stereotactic body radiation therapy.

This sequence originates from a donor older than 45 with non-small cell lung cancer. This specimen consisted of PBMCs, obtained before or after stereotactic body radiation therapy (not recorded which). The chain is built from TRBV11-2 and TRBJ2-3; 11 bases are shared with TRBD2. In DNA, the CDR3 is TGTGCCAGCAGCTTATGTGCGTTAGCGGGAGGGCCGTCAGATACGCAGTATTTT. Translating it yields CASSLCALAGGPSDTQYF.